This TCR beta chain was observed in a study of cytomegalovirus exposure and HLA in healthy donors. Notes on the study in general: In vitro experiments confirmed that a few CMV-associated chains were specific for CMV antigens.

The CDR3 is 12 amino acids. Germline V gene lookup returns CDR1 SNHLY and CDR2 FYNNEI. V shed 5 bases and J 6 bases; nucleotides not matched to a gene: 3. As regards this clone: Its antigen is unknown.

Primers included in the PCR were 60 Vbeta and 13 Jbeta primers. Generated by immunoSEQ multiplex PCR, the TCRdb table keeps only in-frame clones and is missing some. The profile shows around 95,000 clones, about four fifths of them singletons. This TCR was sampled from a woman aged 35 to 49 in good health and CMV-seropositive. The J gene is TRBJ1-2, the V gene TRBV2, with 7 bases that match TRBD1. Source material: PBMCs. CDR3 amino acids: CASSNTGDGYTF. CDR3 nucleotide sequence: TGTGCCAGCAGTAATACAGGGGATGGCTACACCTTC. The full variable domain, with the rest looked up from reference TRBV2 and TRBJ1-2, is EPEVTQTPSHQVTQMGQEVILRCVPISNHLYFYWYRQILGQKVEFLVSFYNNEISEKSEIFDDQFSVERPDGSNFTLKIRSTKLEDSAMYFCASSNTGDGYTFGSGTRLTVV.